The rows below give T cell receptor beta chains drawn from one sample of a study of prognosis after radiotherapy for stage I lung cancer. TCRdb analysed the multiplex PCR reads with MiXCR anew, one entry per CDR3 protein. The table shows tens of thousands of distinct CDR3 sequences, with about 25% occurring only once. Source: PBMCs, taken before or after stereotactic body radiation therapy (not recorded which). Receptors originate from a donor over 45 with non-small cell lung cancer. Both conserved end residues are part of each CDR3. A D gene is named only where the DNA matches it firmly. Clone size is not always given. Where it is, it says once, few, many or a class for expanded clones.

v_call	clone_size	j_call	d_call	cdr3_aa	cdr3_nt
TRBV7-9	-	TRBJ1-5	-	CASSLNSNQPHHF	TGTGCCAGCAGCCTAAACAGCAATCAGCCCCATCATTTT
TRBV10-3	-	TRBJ2-3	TRBD2	CAISVGTSLGAFTDTQYF	TGTGCCATCAGTGTAGGGACTAGCTTGGGGGCCTTCACAGATACGCAGTATTTT
TRBV7-2	-	TRBJ2-5	-	CASTFGWAAGPGETQYF	TGTGCCAGCACCTTTGGGTGGGCGGCGGGGCCCGGGGAGACCCAGTACTTC
TRBV20-1	many	TRBJ2-1	-	CSARAMGPLDEQFF	TGCAGTGCTAGGGCAATGGGGCCCCTAGATGAGCAGTTCTTC
TRBV19	many	TRBJ1-5	TRBD1	CASRGQGNQPQHF	TGTGCCAGCAGGGGACAGGGGAATCAGCCCCAGCATTTT
TRBV15	-	TRBJ2-3	-	CATSRGTGATTDTQYF	TGTGCCACCAGCAGAGGGACGGGGGCCACCACAGATACGCAGTATTTT
TRBV20-1	many	TRBJ2-7	-	CSAMGQGTYEQYF	TGCAGTGCCATGGGTCAGGGAACCTACGAGCAGTACTTC
TRBV4-1	many	TRBJ1-2	TRBD1	CASSQPGGADYGYTF	TGCGCCAGCAGCCAACCAGGGGGCGCTGACTATGGCTACACCTTC
TRBV7-9	many	TRBJ2-2	-	CASSPDVGGTGELFF	TGTGCCAGCAGCCCCGACGTGGGGGGCACCGGGGAGCTGTTTTTT
TRBV7-8	many	TRBJ2-7	TRBD2	CASSSEGLADPYEQYF	TGTGCCAGCAGCTCGGAGGGACTAGCGGATCCATACGAGCAGTACTTC
TRBV6-1	many	TRBJ2-2	-	CASSLDPATGELFF	TGTGCCAGCAGCCTAGACCCAGCCACCGGGGAGCTGTTTTTT
TRBV19	many	TRBJ1-2	TRBD1	CASSSPRGRSYGYTF	TGTGCCAGTAGTAGCCCCAGGGGGCGCAGCTATGGCTACACCTTC
TRBV20-1	many	TRBJ2-5	-	CSAMALAPGQETQYF	TGCAGTGCCATGGCCCTAGCGCCCGGCCAAGAGACCCAGTACTTC
TRBV30	many	TRBJ1-4	-	CAWSVSGATNEKLFF	TGTGCCTGGAGTGTGAGTGGAGCAACTAATGAAAAACTGTTTTTT
TRBV19	many	TRBJ1-2	-	CASSIAENYGYTF	TGTGCCAGTAGTATCGCTGAGAACTATGGCTACACCTTC
TRBV5-4	many	TRBJ1-2	TRBD1	CASSFQGAHGYTF	TGTGCCAGCAGCTTCCAGGGGGCTCACGGCTACACCTTC
TRBV6-1	-	TRBJ2-5	-	CASSIRGVGVTQYF	TGTGCCAGCAGTATACGCGGGGTAGGAGTGACCCAGTACTTC
TRBV9	many	TRBJ1-4	-	CASSVEEGALFF	TGTGCCAGCAGCGTAGAGGAAGGGGCCCTGTTTTTT